This T cell receptor (beta chain) was obtained from a study of T-cell reconstitution after alpha-beta-depleted transplantation in children. During its preparation, the TCRbeta library received unique molecular identifiers. TCRdb reprocessed the PCR reads with MiXCR, giving one entry per CDR3 protein. The sample lists approximately 630,000 distinct CDR3 sequences; around 12% were seen once. The germline V and J ends were trimmed by 6 bases and 2 bases, with 14 bases remaining between them. This CDR3 comprises 15 residues. Many counts were recorded for this clonotype. Its antigen is not known. Study results and caveats: Expanded clones from the graft, numbering several hundred, reportedly supplied alpha-beta T cells about two months after transplant. T-cell counts and diversity at one year following transplant were attributed mainly to newly produced T cells. Where some patients showed high TCRbeta diversity at day 60, it came from recipient T cells and thymic progenitors that had survived.

The chain is built from TRBV12-3 or TRBV12-4 and TRBJ2-1, with a possible D match to TRBD2 (6 bases). The clonotype comes from a girl under 10 years old with congenital amegakaryocytic thrombocytopenia, due to receive a stem cell transplant. Here the sequenced sample was PBMCs, taken before TCRalphabeta/CD19-depleted stem cell transplant. The CDR3: CASRQEGGAYNEQFF. CDR3 in DNA: TGTGCCAGCAGACAAGAAGGCGGGGCCTACAATGAGCAGTTCTTC.